This T cell receptor beta chain was sequenced in a study of cytomegalovirus exposure and HLA in healthy donors. Study-level points and caveats: It has been reported that TCR beta sequences accurately predicted the HLA-A and HLA-B alleles of most subjects. Listed as cytomegalovirus-associated were approximately 160 TCR beta chains.

The study ran its PCR with 60 Vbeta and 13 Jbeta primers. Only in-frame clones appear in the TCRdb table, and some are missing; sequencing was by immunoSEQ multiplex PCR. The sample has about 150,000 clones, roughly 84% seen once. Trimming cost V 8 bases and J 7 bases, with 12 bases left between them. The CDR3 extends over 12 amino acids. Germline CDR1 MNHNY, CDR2 SVGAGI (reference sequence). This clone was recorded a few times. The antigen is undetermined. The specimen sequenced was PBMCs. The gene calls are TRBV6-6 and TRBJ1-3; no definite D call. This TCR was recovered from a man younger than 30 in good health and CMV-seronegative. The CDR3 here is CASHGSSNTIYF. CDR3 bases: TGTGCCAGCCATGGGAGTAGTAACACCATATATTTT.